One sample yielded the 24 T cell receptor beta chains listed below, sequenced in a study of PD-L1 blockade in urothelial cancer. Time point defined: pretreatment peripheral blood. Data came from immunoSEQ multiplex PCR; TCRdb stores just in-frame clones and leaves some out. The profile shows some 45,000 clones, approximately 80% of them singletons. Sequences were derived from PBMCs, sampled around atezolizumab (anti-PD-L1) treatment. These receptors were collected from a man aged 55 to 69 with urothelial cancer.

The chain recombines TRBV28 with TRBJ1-4; TRBD1 is a possible D gene (5 bases). The CDR3 sequence is 14 residues long. V lost 2 bases, J lost 5 bases, and 9 bases lay in between. Germline V gene sequence: CDR1 MDHEN, CDR2 SYDVKM. The CDR3 coding sequence is TGTGCCAGCAGTTTACCGGGGGGGAATGAAAAACTGTTTTTT. Its protein is CASSLPGGNEKLFF.

This chain links TRBV11-2 with TRBJ2-7; no clear D. From germline, CDR1 is SGHAT and CDR2 FQNNGV. The CDR3 loop spans 14 amino acids. The V gene lost 3 bases and the J gene lost 0 bases, with 9 bases spanning the gap. CDR3 DNA: TGTGCCAGCAGCTTTCTGAGAAGCTCCTACGAGCAGTACTTC. Residues: CASSFLRSSYEQYF.

V gene TRBV5-1 combines with J gene TRBJ2-3; 7 nucleotides line up with TRBD2. J gave up 4 bases and V 0 bases, and 5 bases lay outside the gene matches. The CDR3 extends over 15 amino acids. Per the germline V gene, CDR1 is SGHRS and CDR2 is YFSETQ. This CDR3 reads CASSLVGGPADTQYF. The CDR3 region has the DNA TGCGCCAGCAGCTTGGTGGGAGGGCCAGCAGATACGCAGTATTTT.

This clone appeared a few times. The chain joins TRBV28 to TRBJ2-7; D may be TRBD2 (5 bases). Per the germline V gene, CDR1 is MDHEN and CDR2 is SYDVKM. V was trimmed by 5 bases and J by 5 bases, leaving 13 bases between them. CDR3 length equals 13 residues. The CDR3: CASSHGRGNEQYF. In DNA form, the CDR3 reads TGTGCCAGCAGTCATGGGAGAGGGAACGAGCAGTACTTC.

In DNA form, the CDR3 reads TGTGCCAGCAGCCAAGATACGCGGCTAGCGGGAGAAACCGGGGAGCTGTTTTTT. Translating gives CASSQDTRLAGETGELFF. V is TRBV4-2 and J is TRBJ2-2; 10 bases line up with TRBD2. Germline CDR1 LGHNA, CDR2 YNFKEQ. V lost 0 bases and J lost 5; bases outside the gene matches: 9. The CDR3 has 18 residues.

The CDR3 here is CASSMLGAGTDTQYF. The CDR3 nucleotides are TGTGCCAGTAGTATGTTGGGGGCGGGCACAGATACGCAGTATTTT. The rearrangement links TRBV19 to TRBJ2-3; D is perhaps TRBD1 (6 bases). V was cut by 3 bases and J by 1 base, with 11 bases left in between. The germline V gene encodes CDR1 LNHDA and CDR2 SQIVND (reference sequence). CDR3 length: 15 amino acids.

The chain uses TRBV2 and TRBJ1-3; TRBD1 might be the D (5 bases). Germline V gives CDR1 SNHLY, CDR2 FYNNEI. CDR3 length: 14 residues. V was cut by 10 bases and J by 2 bases, with 15 bases left in between. The CDR3 here is CAMYRDSAGNTIYF. The CDR3 DNA follows: TGTGCCATGTACCGAGACAGTGCTGGAAACACCATATATTTT.

The chain couples TRBV25-1 to TRBJ1-1, with D possibly being TRBD1 (5 bases). Looked up from germline, CDR1 is MGHDK and CDR2 is SYGVNS. The CDR3 is 11 residues long. The CDR3, as DNA: TGTGCTACCTTTCGGGACTCGGAAGCTTTCTTT. The encoded protein is CATFRDSEAFF.

V gene TRBV10-2 combines with J gene TRBJ2-7; D possibly corresponds to TRBD2 (5 bases). The CDR3 contains 14 residues. The germline V gene has CDR1 WSHSY and CDR2 SAAADI. V was clipped by 6 bases and J by 1 base, with 13 bases between them. The DNA of the CDR3 is TGCGCCAGCAGAACCGGAGGTGGATCCTACGAGCAGTACTTC. This encodes CASRTGGGSYEQYF.

J is TRBJ1-4 and V is TRBV28, with 7 bases that match TRBD1. With 7 bases clipped from V and 7 bases from J, the junction kept 6 bases outside the gene matches. The CDR3 consists of 13 residues. The germline V gene has CDR1 MDHEN and CDR2 SYDVKM. The CDR3 DNA is TGTGCCAGCAAAGGTCAGGGGGGTGAAAAACTGTTTTTT. Amino acids: CASKGQGGEKLFF.

A few counts support this clone. J is TRBJ2-7 and V is TRBV10-1; 10 nucleotides agree with TRBD2. The CDR3 runs 14 residues. The V gene's germline CDR1 is WNHNN and CDR2 SYGVQD (reference sequence). After removal of 3 bases from V and 9 bases from J, the junction contained 8 bases not matched to a gene. DNA for the CDR3: TGCGCCAGCAGTGATCCTAGCGGGAGCGAGCGGCAGTACTTC. Translation: CASSDPSGSERQYF.

V is TRBV12-1 and J is TRBJ1-5; the D call TRBD1 from the table was never checked on the DNA. TRBV12-1 is an annotated pseudogene. The CDR3 totals 15 residues. The DNA for the CDR3 is TGTGCCAGCAGCTTTTGGCAGGGATTCAATCAGCCCCAGCATTTT. It specifies CASSFWQGFNQPQHF.

The V call is TRBV10-3, the J call TRBJ1-1; 10 bases agree with TRBD1. Germline V lookup: CDR1 ENHRY, CDR2 SYGVKD. The CDR3 has 16 amino acids. V shed 7 bases and J 5 bases; nucleotides not matched to a gene: 13. This CDR3 is CAITNGQGGRQTEAFF. CDR3 sequence (DNA): TGTGCCATCACCAACGGACAGGGGGGACGGCAGACTGAAGCTTTCTTT.

The V call is TRBV5-1, the J call TRBJ1-3; D is perhaps TRBD1 (6 bases). Germline lookup yields CDR1 SGHRS and CDR2 YFSETQ. The CDR3 has 14 residues. The V end was cut by 2 bases, the J end by 4 bases, with 10 bases between. The CDR3 DNA reads as TGCGCCAGCAGCTTAGGGGGATACGGAAACACCATATATTTT. Translating gives CASSLGGYGNTIYF.

V is TRBV7-9 and J is TRBJ1-4, with D maybe TRBD1 (6 bases). This CDR3 has 14 amino acids. The V gene's germline CDR1 is SEHNR and CDR2 FQNEAQ (reference sequence). V shed 0 bases and J shed 8 bases, with 10 bases lying between them. CDR3 amino acids: CASSLAGAGEKLFF. The DNA for the CDR3 is TGTGCCAGCAGCTTAGCGGGGGCTGGGGAAAAACTGTTTTTT. The full variable domain, in which reference TRBV7-9 and TRBJ1-4 provide the parts outside the CDR3, is DTGVSQNPRHKITKRGQNVTFRCDPISEHNRLYWYRQTLGQGPEFLTYFQNEAQLEKSRLLSDRFSAERPKGSFSTLEIQRTEQGDSAMYLCASSLAGAGEKLFFGSGTQLSVL.

The chain has TRBV7-2 and TRBJ1-2, with 7 positions matching TRBD1. CDR1 and CDR2 from the germline V gene are SGHTA and FQGNSA. V lost 5 bases to trimming and J lost 5 bases; unmatched junction nucleotides: 5. The CDR3 has 13 residues. The CDR3 coding sequence is TGTGCCAGCAGCGGCCGGACAGGTTATGGCTACACCTTC. This sequence encodes CASSGRTGYGYTF.

The chain is built from TRBV7-6 and TRBJ2-7; D might be TRBD2 (6 bases). CDR1 is SGHVS and CDR2 is FNYEAQ in the germline V gene. V lost 0 bases, J lost 4 bases, and 10 bases lay in between. The CDR3 sequence is 14 residues long. CDR3: CASSLAVGGYEQYF. CDR3 nucleotide sequence: TGTGCCAGCAGCTTAGCTGTTGGGGGGTACGAGCAGTACTTC.

The rearrangement links TRBV10-1 to TRBJ1-2; D is unclear. This CDR3 is 8 amino acids long. Germline CDR1 is WNHNN and CDR2 is SYGVQD (reference sequence). The V and J ends lost 10 bases and 8 bases respectively, with 5 bases between them. The CDR3 reads CANEGYTF. The CDR3, as DNA: TGCGCCAACGAGGGCTACACCTTC.

The J gene is TRBJ2-7, the V gene TRBV19, with D possibly being TRBD1 (5 bases). The CDR3 has 14 residues. The V end lost 5 bases, the J end lost 2 bases, and 13 bases lay between the germline ends. Germline CDR1 and CDR2: LNHDA and SQIVND (reference sequence). The CDR3 reads CASSFRTPAYEQYF. CDR3 in DNA: TGTGCCAGTAGTTTCCGGACACCGGCCTACGAGCAGTACTTC.

The CDR3 region is CASSSGDLRATGELFF. The CDR3, as DNA: TGTGCCAGCAGCTCCGGTGATTTGAGGGCCACCGGGGAGCTGTTTTTT. This chain connects TRBV11-3 to TRBJ2-2, with D maybe TRBD2 (5 bases). Germline V gene data show CDR1 as SGHNT and CDR2 as YENEEA. The CDR3 is 16 amino acids. Between the trimmed V and J ends, which lost 4 bases and 4 bases, there was a span of 16 bases. The whole variable domain, remainder taken from reference TRBV11-3 and TRBJ2-2, is EAGVVQSPRYKIIEKKQPVAFWCNPISGHNTLYWYLQNLGQGPELLIRYENEEAVDDSQLPKDRFSAERLKGVDSTLKIQPAELGDSAVYLCASSSGDLRATGELFFGEGSRLTVL.

The chain links TRBV5-6 to TRBJ1-1; 9 bases match TRBD1. From germline, CDR1 is SGHDT and CDR2 YYEEEE. This CDR3 is built from 15 residues. The junction had 10 bases not matched to a gene; V was cut back by 6 bases and J by 4 bases. CDR3 nucleotides: TGTGCCAGCATCAGGACAGGGGCCTGGGGCACTGAAGCTTTCTTT. Encoded protein: CASIRTGAWGTEAFF.

J is TRBJ1-5 and V is TRBV19; the D gene is possibly TRBD1 (6 bases). The V end was cut by 3 bases, the J end by 1 base, with 10 bases between. The CDR3 runs 15 residues. Germline V gene lookup returns CDR1 LNHDA and CDR2 SQIVND (reference sequence). CDR3 coding DNA: TGTGCCAGTAGTATTACAGGGACCAGCAATCAGCCCCAGCATTTT. Amino acid sequence: CASSITGTSNQPQHF.

The rearrangement joins TRBV4-2 to TRBJ1-1, with a weak D call TRBD1 (6 bases). The CDR3 runs to 14 residues. V dropped 4 bases and J dropped 4 bases, with 13 bases sitting between them. Germline assignment: CDR1 LGHNA and CDR2 YNFKEQ. In DNA, the CDR3 is TGTGCCAGCAGCCCTTGGGGGCGGAGCACTGAAGCTTTCTTT. This gives the protein CASSPWGRSTEAFF.

As DNA, the CDR3 is TGTGCCAGCAGCAAAGCCCTAGCGGGGGGGCTCGAGCAGTACTTC. It is translated as CASSKALAGGLEQYF. V usage is TRBV21-1 and J usage is TRBJ2-7; TRBD2, the table's D call, was not compared with the DNA. TRBV21-1 is a listed pseudogene. The CDR3 totals 15 residues.